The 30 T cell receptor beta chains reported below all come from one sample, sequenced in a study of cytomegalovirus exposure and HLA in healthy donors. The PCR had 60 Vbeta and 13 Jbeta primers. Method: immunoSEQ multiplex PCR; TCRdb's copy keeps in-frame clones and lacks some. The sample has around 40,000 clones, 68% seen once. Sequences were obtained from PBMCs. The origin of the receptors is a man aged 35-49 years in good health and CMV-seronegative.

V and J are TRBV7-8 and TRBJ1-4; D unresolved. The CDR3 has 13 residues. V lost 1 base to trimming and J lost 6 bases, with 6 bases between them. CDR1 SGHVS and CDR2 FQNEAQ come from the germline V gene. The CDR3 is CASSLGQHEKLFF. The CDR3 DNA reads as TGTGCCAGCAGCTTAGGGCAACATGAAAAACTGTTTTTT.

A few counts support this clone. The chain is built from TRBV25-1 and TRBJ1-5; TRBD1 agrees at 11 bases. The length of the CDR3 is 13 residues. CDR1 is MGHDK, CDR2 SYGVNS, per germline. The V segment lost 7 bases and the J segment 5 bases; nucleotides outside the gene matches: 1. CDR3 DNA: TGTGCCAGCAAGGGACAGGGGGATCAGCCCCAGCATTTT. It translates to CASKGQGDQPQHF.

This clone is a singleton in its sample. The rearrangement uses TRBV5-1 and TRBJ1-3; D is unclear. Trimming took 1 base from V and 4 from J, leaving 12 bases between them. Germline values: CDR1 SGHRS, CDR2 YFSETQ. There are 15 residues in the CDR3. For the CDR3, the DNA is TGCGCCAGCAGCTTGTCAGGCGCTTCGGGAAACACCATATATTTT. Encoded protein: CASSLSGASGNTIYF.

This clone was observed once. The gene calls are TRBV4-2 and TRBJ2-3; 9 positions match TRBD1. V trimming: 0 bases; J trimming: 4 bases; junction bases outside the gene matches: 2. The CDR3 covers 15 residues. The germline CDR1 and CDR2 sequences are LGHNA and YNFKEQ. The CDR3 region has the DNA TGTGCCAGCAGCCAAGATACAGGGGGCGCAGATACGCAGTATTTT. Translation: CASSQDTGGADTQYF.

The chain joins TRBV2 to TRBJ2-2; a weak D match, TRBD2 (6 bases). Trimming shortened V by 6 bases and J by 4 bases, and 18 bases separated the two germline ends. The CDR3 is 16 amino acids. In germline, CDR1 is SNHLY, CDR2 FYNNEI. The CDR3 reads CASRAWALRGTGELFF. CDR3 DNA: TGTGCCAGCAGGGCCTGGGCTCTGCGGGGCACCGGGGAGCTGTTTTTT.

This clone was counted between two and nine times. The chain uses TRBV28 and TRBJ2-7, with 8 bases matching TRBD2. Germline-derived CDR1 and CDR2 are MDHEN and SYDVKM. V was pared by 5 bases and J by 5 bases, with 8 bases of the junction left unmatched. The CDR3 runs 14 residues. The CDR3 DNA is TGTGCCAGCAGTCCGCCGGGGGGGAAGAACGAGCAGTACTTC. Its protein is CASSPPGGKNEQYF.

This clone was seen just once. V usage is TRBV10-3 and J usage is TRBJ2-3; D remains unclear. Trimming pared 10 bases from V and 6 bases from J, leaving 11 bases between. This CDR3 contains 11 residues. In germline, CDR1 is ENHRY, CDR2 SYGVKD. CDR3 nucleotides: TGTGCCACTTCTGGCTGGGATACGCAGTATTTT. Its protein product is CATSGWDTQYF.

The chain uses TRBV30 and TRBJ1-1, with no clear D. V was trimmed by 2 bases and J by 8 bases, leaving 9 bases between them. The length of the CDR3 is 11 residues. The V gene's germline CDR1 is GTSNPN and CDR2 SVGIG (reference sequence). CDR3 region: CAWSLLSEAFF. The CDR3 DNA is TGTGCCTGGAGTCTCTTATCCGAAGCTTTCTTT.

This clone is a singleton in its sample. CDR3 DNA: TGTGCCAGCAGCCTTGGGACTCGAAGCACCGGGGAGCTGTTTTTT. Its translation is CASSLGTRSTGELFF. The V gene is TRBV6-1, the J gene TRBJ2-2, with D perhaps TRBD2 (6 bases). CDR1 is MNHNS and CDR2 is SASEGT in the germline V gene. Trimming removed 6 bases at V and 4 bases at J, with 15 bases between. The CDR3 covers 15 residues.

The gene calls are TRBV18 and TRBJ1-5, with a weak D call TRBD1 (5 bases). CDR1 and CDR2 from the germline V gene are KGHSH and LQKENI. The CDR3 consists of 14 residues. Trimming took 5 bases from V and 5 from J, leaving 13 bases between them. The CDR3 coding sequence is TGTGCCAGCTCAGACTCCGGGGGGGATCAGCCCCAGCATTTT. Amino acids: CASSDSGGDQPQHF.

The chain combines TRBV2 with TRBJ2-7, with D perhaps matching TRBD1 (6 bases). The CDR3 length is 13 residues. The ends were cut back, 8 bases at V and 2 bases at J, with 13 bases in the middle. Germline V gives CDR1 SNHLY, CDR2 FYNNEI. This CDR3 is CASHTGSAYEQYF. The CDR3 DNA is TGTGCCAGCCACACAGGGAGTGCCTACGAGCAGTACTTC.

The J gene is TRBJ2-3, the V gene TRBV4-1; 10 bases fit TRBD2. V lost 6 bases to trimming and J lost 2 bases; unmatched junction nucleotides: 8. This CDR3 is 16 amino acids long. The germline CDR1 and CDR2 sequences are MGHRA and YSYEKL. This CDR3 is CASRAAGTSATDTQYF. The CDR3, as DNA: TGCGCCAGCAGGGCAGCCGGGACTAGCGCCACAGATACGCAGTATTTT.

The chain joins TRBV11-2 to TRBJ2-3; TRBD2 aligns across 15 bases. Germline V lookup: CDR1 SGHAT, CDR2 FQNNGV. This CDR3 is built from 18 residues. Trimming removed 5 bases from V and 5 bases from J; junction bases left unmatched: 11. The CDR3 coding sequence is TGTGCCAGCAGCCTTCGGACTAGCGGGGGGGTAGGGGGAGATACGCAGTATTTT. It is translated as CASSLRTSGGVGGDTQYF.

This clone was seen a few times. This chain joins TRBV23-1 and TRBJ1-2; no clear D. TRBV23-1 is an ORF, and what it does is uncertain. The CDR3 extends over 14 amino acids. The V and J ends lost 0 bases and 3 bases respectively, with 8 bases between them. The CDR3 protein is CASSQSRADYGYTF. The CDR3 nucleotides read TGCGCCAGCAGTCAATCGAGGGCTGACTATGGCTACACCTTC.

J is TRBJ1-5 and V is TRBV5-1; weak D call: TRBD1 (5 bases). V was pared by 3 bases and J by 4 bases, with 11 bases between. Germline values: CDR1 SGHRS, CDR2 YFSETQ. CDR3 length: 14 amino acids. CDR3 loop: CASSWGGFNQPQHF. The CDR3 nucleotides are TGCGCCAGCAGCTGGGGGGGATTTAATCAGCCCCAGCATTTT.

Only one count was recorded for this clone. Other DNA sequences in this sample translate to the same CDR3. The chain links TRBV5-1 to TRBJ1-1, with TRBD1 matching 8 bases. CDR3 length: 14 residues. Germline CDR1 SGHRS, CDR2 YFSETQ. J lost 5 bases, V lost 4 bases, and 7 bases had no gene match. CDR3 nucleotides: TGCGCCAGCAGCCGGACAGGGCGAGGAACTGAAGCTTTCTTT. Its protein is CASSRTGRGTEAFF. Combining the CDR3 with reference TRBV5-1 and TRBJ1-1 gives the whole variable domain KAGVTQTPRYLIKTRGQQVTLSCSPISGHRSVSWYQQTPGQGLQFLFEYFSETQRNKGNFPGRFSGRQFSNSRSEMNVSTLELGDSALYLCASSRTGRGTEAFFGQGTRLTVV.

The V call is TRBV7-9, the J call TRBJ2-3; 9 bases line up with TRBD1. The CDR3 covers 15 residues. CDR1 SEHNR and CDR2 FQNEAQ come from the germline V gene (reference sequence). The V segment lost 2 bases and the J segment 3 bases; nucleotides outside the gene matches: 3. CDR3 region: CASSLRTGETDTQYF. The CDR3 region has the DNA TGTGCCAGCAGCTTACGGACAGGGGAAACAGATACGCAGTATTTT.

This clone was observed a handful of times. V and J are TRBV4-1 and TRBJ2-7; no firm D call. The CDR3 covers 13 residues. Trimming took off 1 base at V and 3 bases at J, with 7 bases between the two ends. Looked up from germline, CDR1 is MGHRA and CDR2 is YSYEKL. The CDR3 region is CASSQGLFYEQYF. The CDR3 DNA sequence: TGCGCCAGCAGCCAAGGACTCTTCTACGAGCAGTACTTC.

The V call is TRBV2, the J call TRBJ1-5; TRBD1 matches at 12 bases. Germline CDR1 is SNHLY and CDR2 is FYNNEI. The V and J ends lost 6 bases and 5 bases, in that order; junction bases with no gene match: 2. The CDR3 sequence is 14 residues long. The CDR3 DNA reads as TGTGCCAGCAGAGGGGACAGGGGGCATCAGCCCCAGCATTTT. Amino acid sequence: CASRGDRGHQPQHF.

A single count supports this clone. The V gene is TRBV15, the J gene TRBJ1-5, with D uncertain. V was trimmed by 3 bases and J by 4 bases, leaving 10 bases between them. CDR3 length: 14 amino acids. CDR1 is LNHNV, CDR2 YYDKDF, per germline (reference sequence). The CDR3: CATSSLRVNQPQHF. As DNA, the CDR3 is TGTGCCACCAGCAGTTTGAGGGTGAATCAGCCCCAGCATTTT.

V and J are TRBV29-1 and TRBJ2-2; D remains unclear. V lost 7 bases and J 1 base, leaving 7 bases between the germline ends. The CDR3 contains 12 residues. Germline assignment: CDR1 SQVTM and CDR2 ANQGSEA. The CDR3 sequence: CSARQNTGELFF. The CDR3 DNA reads TGCAGCGCCCGACAGAACACCGGGGAGCTGTTTTTT.

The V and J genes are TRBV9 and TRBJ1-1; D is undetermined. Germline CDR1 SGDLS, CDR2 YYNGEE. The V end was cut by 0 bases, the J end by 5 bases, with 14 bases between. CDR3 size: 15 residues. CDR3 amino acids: CASSVEGSSGTEAFF. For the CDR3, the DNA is TGTGCCAGCAGCGTAGAAGGGAGTAGCGGGACTGAAGCTTTCTTT.

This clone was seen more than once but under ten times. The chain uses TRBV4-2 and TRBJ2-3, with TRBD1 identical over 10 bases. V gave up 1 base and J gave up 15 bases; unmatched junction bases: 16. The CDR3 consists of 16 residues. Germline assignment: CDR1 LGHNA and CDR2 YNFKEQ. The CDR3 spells CASSQGGVTGGEVGYF. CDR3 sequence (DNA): TGTGCCAGCAGCCAAGGGGGGGTGACAGGGGGCGAAGTAGGATATTTT.

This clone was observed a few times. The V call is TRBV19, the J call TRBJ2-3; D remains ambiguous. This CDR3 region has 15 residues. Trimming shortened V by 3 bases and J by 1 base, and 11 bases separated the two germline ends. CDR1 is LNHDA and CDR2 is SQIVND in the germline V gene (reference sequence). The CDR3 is CASSISLAGTDTQYF. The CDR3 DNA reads TGTGCCAGTAGTATCTCTCTGGCGGGCACAGATACGCAGTATTTT.

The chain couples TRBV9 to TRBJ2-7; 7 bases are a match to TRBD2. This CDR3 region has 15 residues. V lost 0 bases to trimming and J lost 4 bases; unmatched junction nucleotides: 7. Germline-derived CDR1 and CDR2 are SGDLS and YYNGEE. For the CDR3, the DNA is TGTGCCAGCAGCGTAGGGGCGGGGGTCCTATACGAGCAGTACTTC. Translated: CASSVGAGVLYEQYF.

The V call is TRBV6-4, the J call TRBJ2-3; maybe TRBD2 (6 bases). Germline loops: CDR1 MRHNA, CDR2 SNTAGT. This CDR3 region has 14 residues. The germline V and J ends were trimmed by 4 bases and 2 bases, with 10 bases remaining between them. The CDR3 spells CASSVGTPTDTQYF. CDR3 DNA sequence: TGTGCCAGCAGTGTCGGGACTCCCACAGATACGCAGTATTTT.

In nucleotides, the CDR3 is TGTGCCAGCAGCTTAGCGGGGACAAACAATGAGCAGTTCTTC. Translating gives CASSLAGTNNEQFF. This chain uses TRBV7-9 with TRBJ2-1; a possible D gene is TRBD1 (6 bases). Germline lookup yields CDR1 SEHNR and CDR2 FQNEAQ (reference sequence). The V end lost 0 bases, the J end lost 5 bases, and 8 bases lay between the germline ends. This CDR3 region has 14 residues.

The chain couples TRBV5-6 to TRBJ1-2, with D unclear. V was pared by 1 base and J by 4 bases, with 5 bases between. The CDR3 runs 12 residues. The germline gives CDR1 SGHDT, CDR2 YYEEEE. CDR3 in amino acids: CASSLRGYGYTF. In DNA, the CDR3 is TGTGCCAGCAGCTTGCGGGGCTATGGCTACACCTTC.

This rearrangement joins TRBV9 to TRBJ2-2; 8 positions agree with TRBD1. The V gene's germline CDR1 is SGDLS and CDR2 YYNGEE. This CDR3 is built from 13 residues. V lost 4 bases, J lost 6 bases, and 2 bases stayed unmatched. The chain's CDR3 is CASSPQGAGELFF. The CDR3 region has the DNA TGTGCCAGCAGCCCACAGGGGGCCGGGGAGCTGTTTTTT.

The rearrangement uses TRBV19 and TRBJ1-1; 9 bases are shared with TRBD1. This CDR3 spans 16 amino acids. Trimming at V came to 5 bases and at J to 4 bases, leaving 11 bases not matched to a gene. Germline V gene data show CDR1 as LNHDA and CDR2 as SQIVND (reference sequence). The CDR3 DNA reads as TGTGCCAGTAGTCTCGGGCGGGACAGGGCGGCCACTGAAGCTTTCTTT. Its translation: CASSLGRDRAATEAFF. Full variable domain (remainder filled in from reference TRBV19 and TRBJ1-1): DGGITQSPKYLFRKEGQNVTLSCEQNLNHDAMYWYRQDPGQGLRLIYYSQIVNDFQKGDIAEGYSVSREKKESFPLTVTSAQKNPTAFYLCASSLGRDRAATEAFFGQGTRLTVV.